This T cell receptor beta chain is from a study of beta chain features in type 1 diabetes. Germline CDR1 reads SGHRS; CDR2 reads YFSETQ. This CDR3 spans 16 amino acids. Unmatched junction bases numbered 10, after V lost 4 bases and J lost 3 bases. The entirety of the isolated RNA underwent reverse transcription, so expressed TCRB transcripts were sequenced. Sequenced by immunoSEQ multiplex PCR; TCRdb stores in-frame clones only, minus some. The table records 200,000 to 250,000 clones, roughly 10% of them present only once. The J gene is TRBJ2-7, the V gene TRBV5-1; 10 bases match TRBD1. Sequencing was performed on central memory CD4+ T cells from blood. This TCR was sampled from a man aged 18 to 35 in good health. The DNA of the CDR3 is TGCGCCAGCAGCCGGGATTTCCGGGACAGGGGCTACGAGCAGTACTTC. Translating it yields CASSRDFRDRGYEQYF.